This TCR beta chain was obtained from a study of blood T cell repertoires in COVID-19. Libraries were prepared by immunoSEQ multiplex PCR; TCRdb keeps only in-frame clonotypes and omits some of them. The table includes about 330,000 clones, around nine tenths detected once. V was pared by 3 bases and J by 0 bases, with 12 bases of the junction left unmatched. Germline V gene sequence: CDR1 SGHKS, CDR2 YYEKEE (reference sequence). The CDR3 loop spans 18 amino acids. This TCR came from a man aged 25 to 45 who had recovered from COVID-19. The specimen sequenced was PBMCs or T cells enriched from blood (not recorded which). The chain uses TRBV5-5 and TRBJ1-2; 9 bases fit TRBD1. CDR3 in DNA: TGTGCCAGCAGCTCCATCCGGGACAGGGCGGACCCTAACTATGGCTACACCTTC. Translation gives CASSSIRDRADPNYGYTF. Looking up the rest from reference TRBV5-5 and TRBJ1-2 gives the full variable domain: DAGVTQSPTHLIKTRGQQVTLRCSPISGHKSVSWYQQVLGQGPQFIFQYYEKEERGRGNFPDRFSARQFPNYSSELNVNALLLGDSALYLCASSSIRDRADPNYGYTFGSGTRLTVV.